A single T cell receptor (beta chain) is shown here with its context. This sample stems from a study of blood T cell repertoires in COVID-19. V lost 8 bases and J lost 8, with 18 bases in between. Germline V gene data show CDR1 as ENHRY and CDR2 as SYGVKD. The CDR3 extends over 13 amino acids. Under the authors' procedure: Researchers report that nucleated cell counts were estimated from reference gene primer amplification. Method: immunoSEQ multiplex PCR; TCRdb's copy keeps in-frame clones and lacks some. V, J and clone size were drawn from that table, and D and trimming were deduced from the DNA. The data show some 270,000 clones, with 70% to 90% seen just once and approximately 4% held by the top ten. Study members were between roughly 18 and 89 years old and lived in roughly 24 US regions.

J is TRBJ1-1 and V is TRBV10-3; no clear D gene. The sequenced material came from PBMCs or T cells enriched from blood (not recorded which). The sequence was collected from a young woman with acute COVID-19. CDR3 in DNA: TGTGCCATCTTACGAATGGCTGGAGAAGAAGCTTTCTTT. Translating gives CAILRMAGEEAFF.